These 26 T cell receptor beta chains came from one sample sequenced in a study of cytomegalovirus exposure and HLA in healthy donors. The PCR had 60 Vbeta and 13 Jbeta primers. Produced via immunoSEQ multiplex PCR; TCRdb's table is partial and in-frame only. This table has approximately 170,000 clones, about 65% appearing once. Sequencing was performed on PBMCs. These receptors came from a woman aged 18-29 years in good health and CMV-seropositive.

The chain combines TRBV7-8 with TRBJ1-1, with D possibly being TRBD1 (6 bases). The CDR3 is 14 amino acids. The ends were cut back, 0 bases at V and 8 bases at J, with 13 bases in the middle. Per the germline V gene, CDR1 is SGHVS and CDR2 is FQNEAQ. CDR3 bases: TGTGCCAGCAGCTTAGCCGCAGGACAGATCGAAGCTTTCTTT. It translates to CASSLAAGQIEAFF.

V usage is TRBV5-6 and J usage is TRBJ1-6, with TRBD1 identical over 10 bases. V shed 6 bases, J shed 6 bases, and the junction held 6 bases outside the gene matches. Per the germline V gene, CDR1 is SGHDT and CDR2 is YYEEEE. The CDR3 consists of 15 residues. In DNA form, the CDR3 reads TGTGCCAGCACCCTCTGGGACAGGGGTAATTCACCCCTCCACTTT. Its translation: CASTLWDRGNSPLHF.

The genes are TRBV4-3 and TRBJ1-2; D is perhaps TRBD1 (6 bases). Trimming took 3 bases from V and 4 from J, leaving 12 bases between them. This CDR3 contains 14 residues. The germline V gene has CDR1 LGHNA and CDR2 YSLEER. The CDR3 nucleotides are TGCGCCAGCAGCCAGGACCTGACAGGCTATGGCTACACCTTC. As protein: CASSQDLTGYGYTF.

A few counts support this clone. This chain joins TRBV7-8 and TRBJ1-5; tentatively, D is TRBD1 (6 bases). The ends were cut back, 5 bases at V and 4 bases at J, with 15 bases in the middle. The CDR3 has 15 amino acids. The germline CDR1 and CDR2 sequences are SGHVS and FQNEAQ. The CDR3 sequence is CASSIEWGRNQPQHF. The CDR3 DNA follows: TGTGCCAGCAGCATAGAGTGGGGGCGAAATCAGCCCCAGCATTTT.

This clone appeared a few times. The CDR3 nucleotides are TGTGCCAGCTCACCCGCCAGGGGACACTCTGGGGCCAACGTCCTGACTTTC. Its protein is CASSPARGHSGANVLTF. The chain links TRBV18 to TRBJ2-6; D possibly corresponds to TRBD1 (6 bases). This CDR3 contains 17 residues. Trimming took 3 bases from V and 0 from J, leaving 12 bases between them. Per the germline V gene, CDR1 is KGHSH and CDR2 is LQKENI.

V is TRBV5-1 and J is TRBJ2-7, with D tentatively TRBD2 (6 bases). Trimming removed 7 bases from V and 1 base from J, with 15 bases in between. This CDR3 has 14 residues. Germline CDR1 and CDR2: SGHRS and YFSETQ. Here the CDR3 reads CASCRDSSSYEQYF. CDR3 sequence (DNA): TGCGCCAGCTGCCGGGACTCCTCTTCCTACGAGCAGTACTTC. Combining the CDR3 with reference TRBV5-1 and TRBJ2-7 gives the whole variable domain KAGVTQTPRYLIKTRGQQVTLSCSPISGHRSVSWYQQTPGQGLQFLFEYFSETQRNKGNFPGRFSGRQFSNSRSEMNVSTLELGDSALYLCASCRDSSSYEQYFGPGTRLTVT.

This sequence joins TRBV6-5 and TRBJ1-3, with TRBD1 matching 8 bases. Losses at the gene ends were 5 bases for V and 3 bases for J; bases not matched to a gene: 3. Germline V gene data show CDR1 as MNHEY and CDR2 as SVGAGI. The CDR3 contains 14 residues. The CDR3 sequence is CASSQGAVGNTIYF. The CDR3 region has the DNA TGTGCCAGCAGTCAGGGGGCTGTTGGAAACACCATATATTTT.

This chain connects TRBV7-6 to TRBJ2-3, with 7 bases lining up with TRBD2. Germline CDR1 reads SGHVS; CDR2 reads FNYEAQ. The V segment lost 4 bases and the J segment 0 bases; nucleotides outside the gene matches: 7. The CDR3 loop spans 16 amino acids. CDR3 coding DNA: TGTGCCAGCAGCTCAGAACCAGCGGGGAGCACAGATACGCAGTATTTT. It encodes CASSSEPAGSTDTQYF.

The chain is built from TRBV7-9 and TRBJ2-7; TRBD2 agrees at 7 bases. CDR3 length: 15 residues. Looked up from germline, CDR1 is SEHNR and CDR2 is FQNEAQ (reference sequence). The V gene end was trimmed by 0 bases and the J gene end by 8 bases; junction bases not matched to a gene: 10. The DNA of the CDR3 is TGTGCCAGCAGCTTAGCCGGTGGGGAGGGGTGGAAGCAGTACTTC. Translated, it gives CASSLAGGEGWKQYF.

The gene calls are TRBV28 and TRBJ2-4; possibly TRBD2 for D (6 bases). Looked up from germline, CDR1 is MDHEN and CDR2 is SYDVKM. CDR3 length: 13 amino acids. Deletions cut 4 bases from V and 12 bases from J, with 16 bases between. This chain's CDR3 is CASSSPHRESQYF. In DNA, the CDR3 is TGTGCCAGCAGTTCTCCCCATCGGGAGTCTCAGTACTTC.

V gene TRBV7-3 combines with J gene TRBJ2-6; TRBD1 aligns across 9 bases. The CDR3 spans 18 residues. Germline lookup yields CDR1 SGHTA and CDR2 FQGTGA. The V and J ends lost 1 base and 1 base, in that order; junction bases with no gene match: 5. CDR3 sequence (DNA): TGTGCCAGCAGCTTAAAGACAGGGGGTTTATCTGGGGCCAACGTCCTGACTTTC. Amino acids: CASSLKTGGLSGANVLTF.

This clone showed up just a few times. The rearrangement links TRBV7-3 to TRBJ2-6, with 7 bases identical to TRBD1. The CDR3 runs 14 residues. Looked up from germline, CDR1 is SGHTA and CDR2 is FQGTGA. Trimming cost V 4 bases and J 4 bases; bases outside gene matches: 1. CDR3 amino acids: CASSSGQGANVLTF. The CDR3 nucleotides are TGTGCCAGCAGCTCGGGACAGGGGGCCAACGTCCTGACTTTC.

The genes are TRBV18 and TRBJ1-4; 9 bases line up with TRBD1. The CDR3 has 13 residues. V dropped 7 bases and J dropped 8; count of bases not matched to a gene: 5. The germline V gene encodes CDR1 KGHSH and CDR2 LQKENI. The DNA of the CDR3 is TGTGCCAGCTATCCGGACAGGGGAGAAAAACTGTTTTTT. Translating gives CASYPDRGEKLFF.

The V and J genes are TRBV7-2 and TRBJ2-7, with TRBD2 identical over 15 bases. The CDR3 contains 19 residues. Germline V CDR1 and CDR2: SGHTA, FQGNSA. V lost 3 bases, J lost 7 bases, and 16 bases stayed unmatched. CDR3 bases: TGTGCCAGCAGCTTCCGGACTAGCGGGGGGGCATTCTCCCTCCGAGAGCAGTACTTC. It is translated as CASSFRTSGGAFSLREQYF.

J is TRBJ1-2 and V is TRBV6-1, with D perhaps matching TRBD1 (6 bases). CDR3 size: 14 residues. From germline, CDR1 is MNHNS and CDR2 SASEGT. Trimming took 2 bases from V and 5 from J, leaving 12 bases between them. The CDR3 coding sequence is TGTGCCAGCAGTGAACGGGGCCAGGGGTATGGCTACACCTTC. Protein product: CASSERGQGYGYTF.

This clone has a handful of counts. J is TRBJ2-5 and V is TRBV29-1; 11 nucleotides line up with TRBD2. Near its end, the DNA agrees better with TRBJ2-7, so the J call may be wrong. CDR1 and CDR2 (germline): SQVTM, ANQGSEA. The CDR3 spans 14 residues. In DNA, the CDR3 is TGCAGCGTAGTTACTAGCGGGAGAGAGGGCGAGCAGTACTTC. This codes for CSVVTSGREGEQYF.

V gene TRBV27 combines with J gene TRBJ2-1; 11 positions match TRBD2. Germline CDR1 MNHEY, CDR2 SMNVEV (reference sequence). The CDR3 sequence is 17 residues long. V lost 3 bases, J lost 2 bases, and 6 bases stayed unmatched. CDR3 in amino acids: CASSLEPGLAAYNEQFF. The CDR3 DNA follows: TGTGCCAGCAGTTTGGAGCCGGGACTAGCGGCCTACAATGAGCAGTTCTTC.

J is TRBJ1-5 and V is TRBV19, with TRBD1 as a possible D gene (5 bases). Trimming removed 3 bases from V and 1 base from J, with 10 bases in between. The length of the CDR3 is 15 residues. CDR1 is LNHDA and CDR2 is SQIVND in the germline V gene (reference sequence). CDR3 bases: TGTGCCAGTAGTATGGCAGGGAGGAGCAATCAGCCCCAGCATTTT. As protein: CASSMAGRSNQPQHF.

About this clone: Other DNA sequences in this sample translate to the same CDR3. The chain combines TRBV6-5 with TRBJ2-7; D might be TRBD1 (6 bases). The V and J ends lost 5 bases and 4 bases respectively, with 6 bases between them. This CDR3 spans 11 amino acids. CDR1 and CDR2 from the germline V gene are MNHEY and SVGAGI. CDR3 DNA sequence: TGTGCCAGCAGTGACAGGTACGAGCAGTACTTC. As protein: CASSDRYEQYF.

The chain combines TRBV4-2 with TRBJ1-3; D remains ambiguous. This CDR3 is 17 amino acids long. Germline V gene lookup returns CDR1 LGHNA and CDR2 YNFKEQ. V was trimmed by 0 bases and J by 0 bases, leaving 12 bases between them. The CDR3 nucleotides are TGTGCCAGCAGCCAAGACCCTGGATGGAGCTCTGGAAACACCATATATTTT. As protein: CASSQDPGWSSGNTIYF.

The chain couples TRBV27 to TRBJ2-7; 8 bases match TRBD1. Per germline, CDR1 MNHEY and CDR2 SMNVEV (reference sequence). With V trimmed by 5 bases and J by 4 bases, 4 bases remained unmatched. CDR3 length: 13 amino acids. CDR3 protein: CASSADRGYEQYF. CDR3 in DNA: TGTGCCAGCAGTGCAGACAGGGGTTACGAGCAGTACTTC.

This clone was seen more than once but under ten times. CDR3 coding DNA: TGTGCCAGCAGTAATATTCCAGGAATGGACTCCTACGAGCAGTACTTC. Amino acid sequence: CASSNIPGMDSYEQYF. The genes are TRBV6-7 and TRBJ2-7; D is unclear. TRBV6-7 is an ORF, and what it does is uncertain. The CDR3 consists of 16 residues. V was shortened by 5 bases and J by 0 bases, with 17 bases between the two germline ends.

This rearrangement joins TRBV7-9 to TRBJ2-7, with 7 bases aligning to TRBD1. With 5 bases clipped from V and 6 bases from J, the junction kept 10 bases outside the gene matches. The germline V gene encodes CDR1 SEHNR and CDR2 FQNEAQ (reference sequence). This CDR3 spans 14 amino acids. DNA of the CDR3: TGTGCCAGCAGCCACAGGGGAAGGGTGGGCGAGCAGTACTTC. This gives the protein CASSHRGRVGEQYF.

The chain combines TRBV7-2 with TRBJ1-1, with 8 bases fitting TRBD1. The junction had 11 bases not matched to a gene; V was cut back by 4 bases and J by 10 bases. The CDR3 runs 14 residues. Germline CDR1 is SGHTA and CDR2 is FQGNSA. Here the CDR3 DNA reads TGTGCCAGCAGCTCTCTACAGGGGGGGGAGAGAGCTTTCTTT. It is translated as CASSSLQGGERAFF. The full variable domain, with the rest looked up from reference TRBV7-2 and TRBJ1-1, is GAGVSQSPSNKVTEKGKDVELRCDPISGHTALYWYRQSLGQGLEFLIYFQGNSAPDKSGLPSDRFSAERTGGSVSTLTIQRTQQEDSAVYLCASSSLQGGERAFFGQGTRLTVV.

This clone came up a few times. The chain recombines TRBV25-1 with TRBJ2-5; D not certain. TRBJ2-7 explains the end of the DNA better; the J call may be wrong. The CDR3 length is 12 residues. CDR1 is MGHDK, CDR2 SYGVNS, per germline. CDR3 coding DNA: TGTGCCAGCAGTGATGCGGTTCACGAGCAGTACTTC. Its translation is CASSDAVHEQYF.

This clone was seen more than once but under ten times. This sequence joins TRBV4-1 and TRBJ2-5; D is unclear. The CDR3 contains 13 residues. Germline CDR1 MGHRA, CDR2 YSYEKL. The V and J ends lost 3 bases and 0 bases respectively, with 5 bases between them. In DNA, the CDR3 is TGCGCCAGCAGCCACCCGTACCAAGAGACCCAGTACTTC. It is translated as CASSHPYQETQYF.